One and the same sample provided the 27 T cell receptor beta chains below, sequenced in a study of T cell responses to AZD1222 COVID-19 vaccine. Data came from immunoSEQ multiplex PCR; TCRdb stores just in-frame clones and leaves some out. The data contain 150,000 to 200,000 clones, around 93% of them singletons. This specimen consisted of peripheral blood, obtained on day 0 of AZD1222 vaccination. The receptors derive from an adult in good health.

The CDR3 DNA reads as TGCGCCAGCAGCTCCCAAACAGGGGGCGATTTGTACACTGAAGCTTTCTTT. It translates to CASSSQTGGDLYTEAFF. The gene calls are TRBV5-1 and TRBJ1-1; 9 bases map to TRBD1. The CDR3 extends over 17 amino acids. In germline, CDR1 is SGHRS, CDR2 YFSETQ. V lost 3 bases and J lost 3; bases outside the gene matches: 12.

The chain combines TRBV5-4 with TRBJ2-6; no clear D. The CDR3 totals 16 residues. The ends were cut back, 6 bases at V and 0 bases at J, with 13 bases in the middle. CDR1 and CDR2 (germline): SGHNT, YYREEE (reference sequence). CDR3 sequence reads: CASKDSMGSGANVLTF. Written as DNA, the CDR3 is TGTGCCAGCAAAGATTCCATGGGCTCTGGGGCCAACGTCCTGACTTTC. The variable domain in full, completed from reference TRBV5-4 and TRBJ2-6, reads ETGVTQSPTHLIKTRGQQVTLRCSSQSGHNTVSWYQQALGQGPQFIFQYYREEENGRGNFPPRFSGLQFPNYSSELNVNALELDDSALYLCASKDSMGSGANVLTFGAGSRLTVL.

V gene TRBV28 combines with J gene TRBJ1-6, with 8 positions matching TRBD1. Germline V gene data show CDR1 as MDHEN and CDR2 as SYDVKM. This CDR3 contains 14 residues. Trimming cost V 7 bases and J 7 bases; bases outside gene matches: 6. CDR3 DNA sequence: TGTGCCAGCATTGGACAGGGTCTCAATTCACCCCTCCACTTT. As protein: CASIGQGLNSPLHF.

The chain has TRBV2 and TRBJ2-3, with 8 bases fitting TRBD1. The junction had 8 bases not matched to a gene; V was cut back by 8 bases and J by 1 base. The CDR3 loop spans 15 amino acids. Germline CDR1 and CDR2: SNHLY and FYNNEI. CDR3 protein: CASQIRGPGTDTQYF. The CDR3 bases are TGTGCCAGCCAAATCAGGGGGCCCGGCACAGATACGCAGTATTTT.

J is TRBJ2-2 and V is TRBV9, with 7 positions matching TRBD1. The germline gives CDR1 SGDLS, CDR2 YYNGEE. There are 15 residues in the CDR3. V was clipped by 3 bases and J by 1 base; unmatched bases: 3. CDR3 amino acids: CASSGQGRNTGELFF. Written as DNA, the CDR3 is TGTGCCAGCAGCGGACAGGGTAGGAACACCGGGGAGCTGTTTTTT.

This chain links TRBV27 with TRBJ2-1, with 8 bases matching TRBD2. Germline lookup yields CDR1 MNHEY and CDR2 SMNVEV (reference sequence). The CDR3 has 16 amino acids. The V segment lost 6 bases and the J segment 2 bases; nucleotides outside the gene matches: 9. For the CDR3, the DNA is TGTGCCAGCAGCCTTCTACTAGCGGCCGCCTACAATGAGCAGTTCTTC. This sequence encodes CASSLLLAAAYNEQFF.

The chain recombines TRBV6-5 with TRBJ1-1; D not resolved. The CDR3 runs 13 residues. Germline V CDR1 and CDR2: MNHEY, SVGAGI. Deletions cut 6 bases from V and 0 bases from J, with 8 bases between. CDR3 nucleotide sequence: TGTGCCAGCAGCCTCGGGGTGAACACTGAAGCTTTCTTT. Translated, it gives CASSLGVNTEAFF.

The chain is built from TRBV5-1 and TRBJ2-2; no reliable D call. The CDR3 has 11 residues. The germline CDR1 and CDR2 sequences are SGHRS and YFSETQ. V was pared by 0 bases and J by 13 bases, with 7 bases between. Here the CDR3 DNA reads TGCGCCAGCAGCTTGGATCACTGGCTGTTTTTT. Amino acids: CASSLDHWLFF.

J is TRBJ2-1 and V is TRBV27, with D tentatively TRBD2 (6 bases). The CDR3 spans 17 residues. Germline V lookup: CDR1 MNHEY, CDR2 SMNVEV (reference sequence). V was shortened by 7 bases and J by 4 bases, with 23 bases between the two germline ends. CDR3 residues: CASNPNPAGMGYNEQFF. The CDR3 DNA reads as TGTGCCAGCAACCCTAACCCCGCGGGAATGGGTTACAATGAGCAGTTCTTC.

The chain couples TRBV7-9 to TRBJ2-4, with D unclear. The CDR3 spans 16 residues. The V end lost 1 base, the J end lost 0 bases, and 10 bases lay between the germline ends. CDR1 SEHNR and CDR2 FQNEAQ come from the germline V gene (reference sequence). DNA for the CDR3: TGTGCCAGCAGCTTAGTGGAATCTCTAGCCAAAAACATTCAGTACTTC. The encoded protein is CASSLVESLAKNIQYF.

This CDR3 reads CASSRGDSFKNIQYF. The CDR3 coding sequence is TGTGCCAGCAGTCGAGGGGACAGCTTCAAAAACATTCAGTACTTC. V is TRBV27 and J is TRBJ2-4, with 7 nucleotides matching TRBD1. V shed 5 bases and J 3 bases; nucleotides not matched to a gene: 7. This CDR3 spans 15 amino acids. Germline CDR1 reads MNHEY; CDR2 reads SMNVEV (reference sequence).

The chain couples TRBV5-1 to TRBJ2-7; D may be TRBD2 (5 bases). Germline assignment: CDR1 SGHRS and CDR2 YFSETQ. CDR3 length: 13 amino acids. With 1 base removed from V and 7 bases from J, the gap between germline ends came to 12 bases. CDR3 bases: TGCGCCAGCAGCTTGTCGGGGTCCTCTGAGCAGTACTTC. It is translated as CASSLSGSSEQYF.

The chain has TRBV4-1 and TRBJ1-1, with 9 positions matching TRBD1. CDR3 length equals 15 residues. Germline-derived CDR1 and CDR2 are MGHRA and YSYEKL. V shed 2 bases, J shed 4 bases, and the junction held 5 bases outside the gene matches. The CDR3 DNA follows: TGCGCCAGCAGCCAACCGGGACAGGGTACCACTGAAGCTTTCTTT. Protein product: CASSQPGQGTTEAFF.

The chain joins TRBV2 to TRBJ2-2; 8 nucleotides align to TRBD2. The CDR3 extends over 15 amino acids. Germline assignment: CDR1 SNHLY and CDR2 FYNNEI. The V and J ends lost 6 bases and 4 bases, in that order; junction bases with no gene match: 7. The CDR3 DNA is TGTGCCAGCAGCAGTTCGGGGGGGTTCACCGGGGAGCTGTTTTTT. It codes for CASSSSGGFTGELFF.

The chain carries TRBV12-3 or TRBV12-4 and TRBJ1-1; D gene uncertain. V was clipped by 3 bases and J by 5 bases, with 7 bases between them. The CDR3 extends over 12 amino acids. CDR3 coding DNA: TGTGCCAGCAGTTTTAGTTGGACTGAAGCTTTCTTT. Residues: CASSFSWTEAFF.

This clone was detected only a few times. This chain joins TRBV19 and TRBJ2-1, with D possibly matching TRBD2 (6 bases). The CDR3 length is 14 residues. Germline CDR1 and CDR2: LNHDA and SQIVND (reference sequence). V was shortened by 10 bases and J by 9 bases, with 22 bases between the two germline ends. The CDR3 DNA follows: TGTGCCACCTCCACAGACCCGGGGAGGCCTGAGCAGTTCTTC. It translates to CATSTDPGRPEQFF.

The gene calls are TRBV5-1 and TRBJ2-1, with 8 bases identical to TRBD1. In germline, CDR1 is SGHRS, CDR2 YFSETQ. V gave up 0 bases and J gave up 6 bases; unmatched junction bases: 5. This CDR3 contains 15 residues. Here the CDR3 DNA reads TGCGCCAGCAGCTTGGCCAGGGGGCGAGGCAATGAGCAGTTCTTC. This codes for CASSLARGRGNEQFF.

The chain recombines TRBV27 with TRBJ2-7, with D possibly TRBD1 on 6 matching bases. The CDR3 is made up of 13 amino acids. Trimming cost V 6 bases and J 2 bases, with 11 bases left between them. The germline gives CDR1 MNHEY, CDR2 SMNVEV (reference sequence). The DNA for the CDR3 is TGTGCCAGCAGCTCCACAGGGACCTACGAGCAGTACTTC. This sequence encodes CASSSTGTYEQYF.

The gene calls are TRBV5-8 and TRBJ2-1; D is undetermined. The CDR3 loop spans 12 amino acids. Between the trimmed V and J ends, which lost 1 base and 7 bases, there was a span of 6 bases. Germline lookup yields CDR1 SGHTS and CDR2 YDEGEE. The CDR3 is CASSLWRNEQFF. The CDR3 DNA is TGTGCCAGCAGCTTGTGGCGGAATGAGCAGTTCTTC.

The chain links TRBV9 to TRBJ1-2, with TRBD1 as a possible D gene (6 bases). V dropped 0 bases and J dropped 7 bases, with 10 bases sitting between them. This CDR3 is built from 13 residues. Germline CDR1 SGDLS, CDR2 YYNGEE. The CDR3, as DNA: TGTGCCAGCAGCGTAGGTCCGGGGGCTGGCTACACCTTC. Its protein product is CASSVGPGAGYTF.

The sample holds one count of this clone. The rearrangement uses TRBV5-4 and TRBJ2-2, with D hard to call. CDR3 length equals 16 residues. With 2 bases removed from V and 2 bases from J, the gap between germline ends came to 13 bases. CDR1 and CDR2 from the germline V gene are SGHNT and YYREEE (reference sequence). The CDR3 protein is CASSFGWQVNTGELFF. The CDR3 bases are TGTGCCAGCAGCTTTGGGTGGCAGGTTAACACCGGGGAGCTGTTTTTT.

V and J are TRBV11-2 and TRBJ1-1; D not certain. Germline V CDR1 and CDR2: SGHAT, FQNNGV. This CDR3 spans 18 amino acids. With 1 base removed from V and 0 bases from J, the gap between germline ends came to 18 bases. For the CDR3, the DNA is TGTGCCAGCAGCTTAGCTTTCCGAATCGGGTCCATGAACACTGAAGCTTTCTTT. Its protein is CASSLAFRIGSMNTEAFF.

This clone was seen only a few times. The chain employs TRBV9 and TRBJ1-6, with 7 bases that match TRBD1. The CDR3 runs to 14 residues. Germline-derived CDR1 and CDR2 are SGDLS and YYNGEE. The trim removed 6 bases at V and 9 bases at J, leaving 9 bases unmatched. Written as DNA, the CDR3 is TGTGCCAGCAAGGGGGCAGGTGGAAGTTCACCCCTCCACTTT. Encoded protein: CASKGAGGSSPLHF.

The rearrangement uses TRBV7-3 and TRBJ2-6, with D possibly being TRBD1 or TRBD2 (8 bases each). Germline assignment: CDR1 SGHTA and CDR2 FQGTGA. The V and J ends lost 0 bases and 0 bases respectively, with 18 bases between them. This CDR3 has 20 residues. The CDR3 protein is CASSLTAGGQGASGANVLTF. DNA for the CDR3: TGTGCCAGCAGCTTAACGGCGGGAGGCCAGGGGGCCTCTGGGGCCAACGTCCTGACTTTC.

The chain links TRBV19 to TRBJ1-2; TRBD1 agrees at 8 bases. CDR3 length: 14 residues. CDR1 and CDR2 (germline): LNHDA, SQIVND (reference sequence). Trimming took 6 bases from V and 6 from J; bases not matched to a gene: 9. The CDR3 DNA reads TGTGCCAGTAGCACACGGACAGGGCGAGATGGCTACACCTTC. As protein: CASSTRTGRDGYTF.

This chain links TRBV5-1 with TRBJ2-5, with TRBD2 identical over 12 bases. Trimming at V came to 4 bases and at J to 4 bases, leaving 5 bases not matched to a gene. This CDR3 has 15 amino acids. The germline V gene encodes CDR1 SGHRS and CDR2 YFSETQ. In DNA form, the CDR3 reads TGCGCCAGCAGCGTGACTAGCGGGAGAATAGAGACCCAGTACTTC. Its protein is CASSVTSGRIETQYF.

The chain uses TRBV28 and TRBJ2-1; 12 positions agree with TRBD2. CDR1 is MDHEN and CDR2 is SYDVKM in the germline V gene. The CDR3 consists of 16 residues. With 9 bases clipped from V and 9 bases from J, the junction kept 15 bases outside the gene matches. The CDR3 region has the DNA TGTGCCAGTATACTACAGACTAGCGGGAGAAACGGTGAGCAGTTCTTC. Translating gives CASILQTSGRNGEQFF.